This TCR beta chain is from a study of cytomegalovirus exposure and HLA in healthy donors. The CDR3 totals 13 residues. Germline V gene lookup returns CDR1 SQVTM and CDR2 ANQGSEA. J was trimmed by 6 bases and V by 6 bases; bases with no gene match: 7. PCR employed 60 Vbeta and 13 Jbeta primers. This table comes from immunoSEQ multiplex PCR, and its TCRdb copy is limited to in-frame clones, with some not included. The repertoire holds about 70,000 clones, with about nine tenths as singletons. The TCR comes from a woman in her 30s in good health and CMV-seronegative. The sample was PBMCs. This chain links TRBV29-1 with TRBJ2-2, with TRBD1 identical over 7 bases. The CDR3 DNA sequence: TGCAGCGTGATTAGACAGGGCGCCGGGGAGCTGTTTTTT. Translated, it gives CSVIRQGAGELFF.